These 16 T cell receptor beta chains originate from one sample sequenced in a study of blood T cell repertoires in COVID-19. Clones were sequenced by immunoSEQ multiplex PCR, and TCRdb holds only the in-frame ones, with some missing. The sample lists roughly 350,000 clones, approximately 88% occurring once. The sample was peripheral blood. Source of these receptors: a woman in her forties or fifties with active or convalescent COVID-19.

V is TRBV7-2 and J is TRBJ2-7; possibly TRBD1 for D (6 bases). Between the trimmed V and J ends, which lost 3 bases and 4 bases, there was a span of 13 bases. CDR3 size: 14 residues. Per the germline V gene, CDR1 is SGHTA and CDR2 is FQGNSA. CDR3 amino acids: CASSLGHRAYEQYF. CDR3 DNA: TGTGCCAGCAGCTTGGGACACCGGGCGTACGAGCAGTACTTC. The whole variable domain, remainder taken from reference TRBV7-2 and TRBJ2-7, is GAGVSQSPSNKVTEKGKDVELRCDPISGHTALYWYRQSLGQGLEFLIYFQGNSAPDKSGLPSDRFSAERTGGSVSTLTIQRTQQEDSAVYLCASSLGHRAYEQYFGPGTRLTVT.

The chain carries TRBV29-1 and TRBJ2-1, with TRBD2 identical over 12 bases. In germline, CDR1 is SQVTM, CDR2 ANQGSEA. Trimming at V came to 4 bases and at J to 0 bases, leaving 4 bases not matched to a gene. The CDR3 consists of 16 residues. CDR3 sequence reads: CSVAATSGSSYNEQFF. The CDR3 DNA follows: TGCAGCGTTGCCGCGACTAGCGGGAGCTCCTACAATGAGCAGTTCTTC.

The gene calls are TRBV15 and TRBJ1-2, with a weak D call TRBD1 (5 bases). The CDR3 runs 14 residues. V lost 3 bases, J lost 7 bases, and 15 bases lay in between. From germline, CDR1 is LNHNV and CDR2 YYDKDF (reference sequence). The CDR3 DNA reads TGTGCCACCAGCAGCCCGCGGGTCGGGGGTGGCTACACCTTC. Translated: CATSSPRVGGGYTF.

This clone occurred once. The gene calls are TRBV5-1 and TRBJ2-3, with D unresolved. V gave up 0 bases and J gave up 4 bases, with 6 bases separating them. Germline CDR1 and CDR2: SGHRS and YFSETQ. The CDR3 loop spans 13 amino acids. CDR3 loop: CASSLATADTQYF. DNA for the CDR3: TGCGCCAGCAGCTTGGCCACAGCAGATACGCAGTATTTT.

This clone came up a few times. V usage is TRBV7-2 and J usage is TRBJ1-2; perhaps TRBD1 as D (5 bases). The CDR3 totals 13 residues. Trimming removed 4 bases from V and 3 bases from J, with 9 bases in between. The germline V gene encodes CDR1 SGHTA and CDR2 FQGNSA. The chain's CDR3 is CASSSTGDYGYTF. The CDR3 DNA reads TGTGCCAGCAGCTCTACAGGTGACTATGGCTACACCTTC.

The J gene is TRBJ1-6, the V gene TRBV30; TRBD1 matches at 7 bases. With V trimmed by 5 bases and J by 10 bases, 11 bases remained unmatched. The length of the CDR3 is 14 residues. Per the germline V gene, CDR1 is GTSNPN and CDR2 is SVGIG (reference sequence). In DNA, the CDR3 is TGTGCCTGGCTGGGTGACAGGGTGAGATCACCCCTCCACTTT. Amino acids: CAWLGDRVRSPLHF.

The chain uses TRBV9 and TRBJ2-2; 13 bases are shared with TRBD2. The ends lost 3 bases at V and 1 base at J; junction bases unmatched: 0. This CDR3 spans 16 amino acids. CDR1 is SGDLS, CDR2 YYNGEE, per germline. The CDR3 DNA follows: TGTGCCAGCAGCGGACTAGCGGGGGGGAACACCGGGGAGCTGTTTTTT. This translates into CASSGLAGGNTGELFF.

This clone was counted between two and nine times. This chain's CDR3 is CASTLAGAFEQYF. The CDR3 DNA is TGTGCCAGCACATTAGCGGGAGCCTTCGAGCAGTACTTC. The chain employs TRBV28 and TRBJ2-7, with TRBD2 matching over 9 bases. The CDR3 spans 13 residues. The V segment lost 7 bases and the J segment 6 bases; nucleotides outside the gene matches: 7. The germline V gene encodes CDR1 MDHEN and CDR2 SYDVKM.

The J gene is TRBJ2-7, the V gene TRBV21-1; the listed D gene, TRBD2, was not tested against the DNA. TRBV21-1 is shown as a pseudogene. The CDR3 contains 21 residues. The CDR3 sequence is CASSKALFRASGPPHSYEQYF. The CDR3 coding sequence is TGTGCCAGCAGCAAAGCGCTTTTTAGGGCTAGCGGTCCCCCTCACTCCTACGAGCAGTACTTC.

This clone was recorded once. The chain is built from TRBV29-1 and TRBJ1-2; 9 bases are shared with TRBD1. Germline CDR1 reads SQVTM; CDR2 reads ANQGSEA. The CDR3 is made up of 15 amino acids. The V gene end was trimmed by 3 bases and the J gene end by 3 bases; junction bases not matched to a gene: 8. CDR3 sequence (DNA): TGCAGCGTTGAGACAGGGGGGTTTTTATACTATGGCTACACCTTC. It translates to CSVETGGFLYYGYTF.

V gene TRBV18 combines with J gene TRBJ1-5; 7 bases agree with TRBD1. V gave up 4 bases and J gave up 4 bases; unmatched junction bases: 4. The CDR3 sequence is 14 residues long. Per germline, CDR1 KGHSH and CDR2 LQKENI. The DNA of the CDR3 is TGTGCCAGCTCACAATCAGGGGGAAATCAGCCCCAGCATTTT. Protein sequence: CASSQSGGNQPQHF.

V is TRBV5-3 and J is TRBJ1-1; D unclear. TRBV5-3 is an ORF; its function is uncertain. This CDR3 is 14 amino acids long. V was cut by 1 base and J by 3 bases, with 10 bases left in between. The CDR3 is CARSLRRVDTEAFF. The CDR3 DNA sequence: TGTGCCAGAAGCTTGAGGAGGGTCGACACTGAAGCTTTCTTT.

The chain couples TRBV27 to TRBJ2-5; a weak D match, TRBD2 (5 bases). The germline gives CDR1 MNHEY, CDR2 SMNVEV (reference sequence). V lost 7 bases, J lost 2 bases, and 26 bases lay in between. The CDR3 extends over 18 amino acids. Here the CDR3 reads CASTIQSYWRRLQETQYF. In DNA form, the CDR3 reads TGTGCCAGCACCATACAATCCTACTGGCGGAGGTTGCAAGAGACCCAGTACTTC.

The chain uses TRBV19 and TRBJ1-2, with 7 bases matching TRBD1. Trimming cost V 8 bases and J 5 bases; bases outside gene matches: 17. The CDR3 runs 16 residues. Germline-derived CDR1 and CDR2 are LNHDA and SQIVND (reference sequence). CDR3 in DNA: TGTGCCAGTTTTTCTAAAAGGACAGGCCCGAATTATGGCTACACCTTC. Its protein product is CASFSKRTGPNYGYTF.

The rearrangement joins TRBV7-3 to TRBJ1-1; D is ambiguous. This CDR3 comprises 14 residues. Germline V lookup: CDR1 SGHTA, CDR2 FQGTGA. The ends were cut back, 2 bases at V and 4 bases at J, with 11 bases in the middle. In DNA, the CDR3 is TGTGCCAGCAGCTTATTACATTCCTCCACTGAAGCTTTCTTT. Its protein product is CASSLLHSSTEAFF.

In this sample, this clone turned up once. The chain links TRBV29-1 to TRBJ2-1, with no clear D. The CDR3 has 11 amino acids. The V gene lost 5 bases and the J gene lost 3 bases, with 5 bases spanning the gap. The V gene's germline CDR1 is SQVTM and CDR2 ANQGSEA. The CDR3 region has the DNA TGCAGCGTTCGCAGCTACAATGAGCAGTTCTTC. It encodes CSVRSYNEQFF.